Included here is one T cell receptor (beta chain) sequence, with context. Its specific antigen is unknown. No per-base quality is available; no much larger clone lies one base away. CD4+ and CD8+ cells were isolated by positive magnetic bead selection on an AutoMACS, and purity was checked by flow cytometry. Initial screening for clonal expansions relied on flow cytometry with a TCR V beta antibody panel, after which sorted CD8+ fractions underwent TCRB deep sequencing for characterization. Ficoll-Paque PLUS density gradient separation was used to isolate peripheral blood mononuclear cells. Using Nucleospin Tissue or Tissue XS kits, DNA was extracted from CD4-enriched, CD8-enriched or PBMC samples, with quantification by a Qubit 2.0 fluorometer. The CDR3 holds 11 amino acids from the cysteine to the phenylalanine. Only the CDR3 portion is preserved as DNA: 33 bases, with reading frame beginning at the first base. CDR1 and CDR2, per the germline V gene (reference sequence), are SEHNR and FQNEAQ. V and J are truncated by 5 bases and 5 bases respectively, leaving an intervening sequence of 6 bases.

The data derive from a study of somatic mutations in cytotoxic T cells in rheumatoid arthritis (TCRdb year 2017). With regard to the full study: Right after diagnosis and prior to the start of any treatment, approximately 30 ml EDTA of peripheral blood was drawn from patients. Some V beta antibody-stained T-cell populations were flow-sorted on a FACSAria II or Sony SH800 at nearly 100% purity, and sorted V beta1+ cells also underwent TCRB sequencing. To characterize clonality, the study used TCRB deep sequencing while asking whether somatic mutations are carried by expanded CD8+ T-cell clones in newly diagnosed, untreated rheumatoid arthritis. TCRB deep sequencing was performed for approximately 60 rheumatoid arthritis patients and some 19 healthy controls. Patient and control groups had essentially identical median ages.

The immunoSEQ assay was applied to genomic DNA for TCRB CDR3 sequencing. Per the authors' processing: Only a few patient CD8+ clones larger than 1% matched published virus-specific TCRB sequences when compared against them. Only productive TCRB rearrangements were included in the analyses. Defining a clone by its unique TCRB CDR3 sequence, the study calculated clonality as a productive clonality index derived from Shannon entropy. Repertoire overlap for a pair of samples was computed from each clone's template counts relative to total templates per sample. Flow cytometry-measured V-gene usage correlated with V-gene usage from TCRB sequencing, with a Spearman r of approximately 0.55. As stored in TCRdb, this immuneACCESS dataset retains in-frame rearrangements with V and J assigned. A fraction of the clones does not appear; measured against another copy, unresolved V genes explain less than half of the discrepancy, and the remainder lacks a known reason. V and J calls and clone size are as listed in that table; D and trimming were resolved from the DNA. The sample data list about 7,000 clones, and around 75% of these were observed just once. The top ten hold less than 20% of the sample.

The full study reports these points: The expanded CD8+ clones had unknown antigen targets, and not appearing in virus-specific databases did not rule out that they were virus-specific. The largest CD8+ clone made up more than 20% of CD8+ cells in about an eighth of the 65 patients, and blood and synovial fluid shared several identical CD8+ TCRB sequences. CD8+ T-cell clonality in rheumatoid arthritis patients was not significantly different from that in age-matched healthy controls. Healthy controls showed no age-related increase in CD8+ clonality, whereas patients did (Spearman r of about 0.5). The finding that TRBV07 was slightly underrepresented in patients was left unadjusted for multiple comparisons.

The sequence derives from an adult with rheumatoid arthritis. The chain was built from TRBV7-9 and TRBJ1-1; there is no confident call for the D gene. Sequences were obtained from CD8+ T cells sorted from blood. The CDR3 here reads CASSAPTEAFF. Here is the DNA: TGTGCCAGCAGCGCCCCGACTGAAGCTTTCTTT.